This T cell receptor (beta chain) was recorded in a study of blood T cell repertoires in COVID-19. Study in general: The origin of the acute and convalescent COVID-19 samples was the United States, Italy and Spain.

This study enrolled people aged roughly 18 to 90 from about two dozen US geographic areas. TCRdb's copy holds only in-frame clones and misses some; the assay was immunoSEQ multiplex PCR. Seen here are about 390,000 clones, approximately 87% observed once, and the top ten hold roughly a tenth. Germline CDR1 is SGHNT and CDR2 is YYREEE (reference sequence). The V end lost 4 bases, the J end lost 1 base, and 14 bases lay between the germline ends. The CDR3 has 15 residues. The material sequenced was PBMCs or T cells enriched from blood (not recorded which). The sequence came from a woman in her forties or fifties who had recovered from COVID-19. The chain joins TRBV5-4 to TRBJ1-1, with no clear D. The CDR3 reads CASSQDPTGNTEAFF. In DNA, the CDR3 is TGTGCCAGCAGCCAAGATCCGACGGGGAACACTGAAGCTTTCTTT.